This T cell receptor beta chain was recovered during a study of blood T cell repertoires in COVID-19. For the study at large: Spain, Italy and the United States supplied samples that represented acute and convalescent COVID-19.

Looked up from germline, CDR1 is SGDLS and CDR2 is YYNGEE. The length of the CDR3 is 13 residues. V shed 0 bases and J shed 5 bases, with 9 bases lying between them. Original handling: Amplification of reference gene primers was used by the study to estimate nucleated cell counts. Using immunoSEQ multiplex PCR, the repertoire was profiled, and TCRdb retains in-frame clones only, with some absent. That table furnishes V, J and clone size, whereas the DNA furnished D and trimming. The data contain approximately 97,000 clones, over 65% of them singletons. The sequenced material came from peripheral blood. J is TRBJ2-7 and V is TRBV9; D remains ambiguous. This clonotype was obtained from a human donor in a cohort sampled during active COVID-19. The CDR3 sequence: CASSVDGIHEQYF. The DNA of the CDR3 is TGTGCCAGCAGCGTAGATGGCATTCACGAGCAGTACTTC.